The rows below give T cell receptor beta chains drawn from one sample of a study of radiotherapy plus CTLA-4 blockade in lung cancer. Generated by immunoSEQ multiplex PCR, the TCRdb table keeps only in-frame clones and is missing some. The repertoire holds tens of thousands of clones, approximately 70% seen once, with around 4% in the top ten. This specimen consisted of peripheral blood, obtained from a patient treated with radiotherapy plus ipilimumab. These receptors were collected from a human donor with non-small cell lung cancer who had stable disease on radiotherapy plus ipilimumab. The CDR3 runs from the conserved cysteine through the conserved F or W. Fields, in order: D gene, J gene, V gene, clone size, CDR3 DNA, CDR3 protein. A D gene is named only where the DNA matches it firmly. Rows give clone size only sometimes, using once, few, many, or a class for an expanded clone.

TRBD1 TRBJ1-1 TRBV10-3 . TGTGCCATCAGTGCGGGACAGGGGAACACTGAAGCTTTCTTT CAISAGQGNTEAFF
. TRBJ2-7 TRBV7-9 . TGTGCCAGCAGCTCAGAGTTCCGAGACAGAGGCTACGAGCAGTACTTC CASSSEFRDRGYEQYF
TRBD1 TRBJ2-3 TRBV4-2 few TGTGCCAGCAGCCAAGGGACAGGGGGCGCAGATACGCAGTATTTT CASSQGTGGADTQYF
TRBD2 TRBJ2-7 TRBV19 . TGTGCCAGTAGTATATACAGACTAGCGGGAGGCTACGAGCAGTACTTC CASSIYRLAGGYEQYF
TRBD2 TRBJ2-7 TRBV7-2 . TGTGCCAGCAGCTTAGCGCGACTAGCGGGTAGCTACGAGCAGTACTTC CASSLARLAGSYEQYF
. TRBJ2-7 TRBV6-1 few TGTGCCAGCATCGGGCCGGGAAGGGCTCCCTACGAGCAGTACTTC CASIGPGRAPYEQYF
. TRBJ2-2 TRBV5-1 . TGCGCCAGCAGCTCGACAGTCAACACCGGGGAGCTGTTTTTT CASSSTVNTGELFF
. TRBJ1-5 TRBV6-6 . TGTGCCAGTAATAGGGGGGAAAAACAGCCCCAGCATTTT CASNRGEKQPQHF
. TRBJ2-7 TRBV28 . TGTGCCAGCAGTTCCACCTCACCGGGGGAAACCTACGAGCAGTACTTC CASSSTSPGETYEQYF
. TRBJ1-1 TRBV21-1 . TGTGCCAGCAGCAAAGCGGTCTGGGGGACAGGGCGGCCCGACGCTTTCTTT CASSKAVWGTGRPDAFF
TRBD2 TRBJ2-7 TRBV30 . TGTGCCTGGAGTAAAACTAGCGGGAGTGCCTACGAGCAGTACTTC CAWSKTSGSAYEQYF
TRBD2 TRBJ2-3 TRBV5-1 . TGCGCCAGCAGCCTTAGCGGGGGGAGCACAGATACGCAGTATTTT CASSLSGGSTDTQYF
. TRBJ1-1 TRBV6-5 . TGTGCCAGCAGTTACGTGAAGAGTAGTGAAGCTTTCTTT CASSYVKSSEAFF
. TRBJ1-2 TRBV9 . TGTGCCAGCAGCATCAACAGGGACTACACCTTC CASSINRDYTF
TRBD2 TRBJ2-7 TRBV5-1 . TGCGCCAACAGCCCCGGGACTAGCGGGAGCTACGAGCAGTACTTC CANSPGTSGSYEQYF
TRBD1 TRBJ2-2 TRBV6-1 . TGTGCCAGCAGTGCAGGGGGCACCGGGGAGCTGTTTTTT CASSAGGTGELFF
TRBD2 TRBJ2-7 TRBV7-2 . TGTGCCAGCAGCTTAACGGGAGGCTCCTACGAGCAGTACTTC CASSLTGGSYEQYF
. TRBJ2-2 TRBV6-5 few TGTGCCAGCACCCCAGAGTCCACCGGGGAGCTGTTTTTT CASTPESTGELFF
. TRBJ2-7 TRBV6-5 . TGTGCCAGCAGTGCCCAGCCAGGAGTGAGCGAGCAGTACTTC CASSAQPGVSEQYF
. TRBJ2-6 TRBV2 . TGTGCCAGCAGAGAGACCTCTGGGGCCAACGTCCTGACTTTC CASRETSGANVLTF
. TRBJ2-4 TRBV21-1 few TGTGCCAGCAGCATGCAGGGGTTAACCAAAAACATTCAGTACTTC CASSMQGLTKNIQYF
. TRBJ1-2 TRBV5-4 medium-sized TGTGCCAGCATCGACCGGGAAGACAGAGGTGGCTACACCTTC CASIDREDRGGYTF
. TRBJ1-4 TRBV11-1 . TGTGCCAGCAGTTCCAGGGTCGGCGAAAAACTGTTTTTT CASSSRVGEKLFF
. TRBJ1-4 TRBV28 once TGTGCCAGCAGTTCCGTTTTGACTATAACTAATGAAAAACTGTTTTTT CASSSVLTITNEKLFF
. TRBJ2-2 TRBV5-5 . TGTGCCAGCAGCTTCGGTCCGGGAGCGAACACCGGGGAGCTGTTTTTT CASSFGPGANTGELFF
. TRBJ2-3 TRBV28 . TGTGCCAGCAGTTTATGGGGGTGGTCCGACACAGATACGCAGTATTTT CASSLWGWSDTDTQYF
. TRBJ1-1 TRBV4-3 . TGCGCCAGCAGCCAAGGGCACAGAGGAAACACTGAAGCTTTCTTT CASSQGHRGNTEAFF
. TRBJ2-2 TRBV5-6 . TGTGCCAGCATCGTGAGGGGGGGCGGCCCCGGGGAGCTGTTTTTT CASIVRGGGPGELFF